This TCR beta chain was captured in a study of patients and donors after allogeneic stem cell transplantation. MiXCR, applied by TCRdb to the RT-PCR reads, yields one record per CDR3 protein. The repertoire has about 960,000 distinct CDR3 sequences, more than 15% of them found once; the top ten carry approximately 5.9%. V gave up 5 bases and J gave up 0 bases, with 13 bases separating them. Germline assignment: CDR1 SGHVS and CDR2 FQNEAQ. The CDR3 loop spans 15 amino acids. Sequencing was performed on blood, either unsorted or a sorted T cell fraction (not recorded which). The clonotype originates from a human donor who was either an allogeneic HSCT recipient or a stem cell or donor lymphocyte infusion donor (not recorded which). It is not recorded whose cells these are; they may come from a transplant donor. This sequence joins TRBV7-8 and TRBJ1-1; TRBD1 might be the D (5 bases). CDR3 DNA: TGTGCCAGCAGCCCGAGACAGAACCTGAACACTGAAGCTTTCTTT. Protein sequence: CASSPRQNLNTEAFF.